The sequence of this T cell receptor beta chain was determined in a study of glioma-infiltrating T cells after dendritic cell vaccination. Time point reported: after dendritic cell vaccination, including at tumor progression/relapse. Some clones are missing from TCRdb's copy, which holds only in-frame ones; the method was immunoSEQ multiplex PCR. The table lists 45,000 to 60,000 clones, around 85% of them singletons. The germline CDR1 and CDR2 sequences are SGHTA and FQGNSA. The CDR3 covers 15 residues. V was shortened by 6 bases and J by 3 bases, with 14 bases between the two germline ends. This material consisted of blood, taken after dendritic cell vaccination. The chain employs TRBV7-2 and TRBJ2-2, with D tentatively TRBD1 (6 bases). This TCR was sampled from a human donor with glioblastoma. This CDR3 reads CASRPPGQYTGELFF. The CDR3, as DNA: TGTGCCAGCAGACCACCCGGACAGTACACCGGGGAGCTGTTTTTT.